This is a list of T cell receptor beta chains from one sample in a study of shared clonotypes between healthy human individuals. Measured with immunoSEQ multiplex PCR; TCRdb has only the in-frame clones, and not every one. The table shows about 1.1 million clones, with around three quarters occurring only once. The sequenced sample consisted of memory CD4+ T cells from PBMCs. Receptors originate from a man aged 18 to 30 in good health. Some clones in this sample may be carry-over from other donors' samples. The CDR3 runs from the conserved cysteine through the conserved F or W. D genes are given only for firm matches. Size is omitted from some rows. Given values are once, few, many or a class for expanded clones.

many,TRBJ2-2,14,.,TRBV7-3,TGTGCCAGCAGCCTAATGATGGACACCGGGGAGCTGTTTTTT,CASSLMMDTGELFF
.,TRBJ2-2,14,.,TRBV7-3,TGTGCCAGCACCCTAGGGTTTGGAGACGGGGAGCTGTTTTTT,CASTLGFGDGELFF
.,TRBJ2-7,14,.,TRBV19,TGTGCCAGTAGTCGAGAACAGGGCTCCTACGAGCAGTACTTC,CASSREQGSYEQYF
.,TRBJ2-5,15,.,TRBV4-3,TGCGCCAGCAGCACCTCTAGCCGAGTAGGGGAGACCCAGTACTTC,CASSTSSRVGETQYF
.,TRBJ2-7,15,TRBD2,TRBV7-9,TGTGCCAGCAGCTTAGGGGTAGCGGGAGCCTACGAGCAGTACTTC,CASSLGVAGAYEQYF
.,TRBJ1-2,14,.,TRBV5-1,TGCGCCAGCAGCTTCGGGCAGACTAACTATGGCTACACCTTC,CASSFGQTNYGYTF
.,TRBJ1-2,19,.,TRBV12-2,TGTGCAAGTCGCTTAGCCATACAATCCGGGACAGGGGGCGGCTATGGCTACACCTTC,CASRLAIQSGTGGGYGYTF
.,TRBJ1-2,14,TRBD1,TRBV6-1,TGTGCCAGCAGTATCCAACAGGGGAGCGGTGGCTACACCTTC,CASSIQQGSGGYTF
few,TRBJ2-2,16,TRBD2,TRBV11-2,TGTGCCAGCAGCCTGAGGGTCCAGCGGGAGGTCGGGGAGCTGTTTTTT,CASSLRVQREVGELFF
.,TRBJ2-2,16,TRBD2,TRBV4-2,TGTGCCAGCAGCTATGGACTAGCGGGAGAGTTCGGGGAGCTGTTTTTT,CASSYGLAGEFGELFF
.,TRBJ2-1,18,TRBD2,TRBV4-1,TGCGCCAGCAGCCAAGACCCCCCTTTAGCGGGATTCTACAATGAGCAGTTCTTC,CASSQDPPLAGFYNEQFF
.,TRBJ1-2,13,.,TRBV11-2,TGTGCCAATCTCAGGCAGGGGAACTATGGCTACACCTTC,CANLRQGNYGYTF
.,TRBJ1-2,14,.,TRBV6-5,TGTGCCAGCACTAACCCCGGACTGAGCTATGGCTACACCTTC,CASTNPGLSYGYTF
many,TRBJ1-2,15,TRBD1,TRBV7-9,TGTGCCAGCAGCTTTGGGGACAGGGAAGTGAATGGCTACACCTTC,CASSFGDREVNGYTF
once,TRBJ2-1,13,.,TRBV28,TGTGCCAGCAGGGGGCTAGGAGAGAATGAGCAGTTCTTC,CASRGLGENEQFF
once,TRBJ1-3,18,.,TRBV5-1,TGCGCCAGCAGCTTGGGGTCCTCCGGGCCACTCTCTGGAAACACCATATATTTT,CASSLGSSGPLSGNTIYF
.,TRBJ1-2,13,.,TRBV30,TGTGCCTGGAGGGGGCAAGCTAACTATGGCTACACCTTC,CAWRGQANYGYTF
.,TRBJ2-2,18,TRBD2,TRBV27,TGTGCCAGCAGTTTATGGGTCGGTTCGGGAGGGAACACCGGGGAGCTGTTTTTT,CASSLWVGSGGNTGELFF
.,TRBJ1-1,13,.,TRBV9,TGTGCCAGCAGCCCCAGAATGAGCGCTGAAGCTTTCTTT,CASSPRMSAEAFF
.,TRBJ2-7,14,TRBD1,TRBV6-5,TGTGCCAGCAGCTACTGGGACAGGGGAGGAGAGCAGTACTTC,CASSYWDRGGEQYF
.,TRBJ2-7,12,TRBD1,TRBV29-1,TGCAGCGTTGGTGAGGGGGCGTACGAGCAGTACTTC,CSVGEGAYEQYF
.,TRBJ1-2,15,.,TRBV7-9,TGTGCCAGCAGCCCCGGCACAGCATTACTCTATGGCTACACCTTC,CASSPGTALLYGYTF
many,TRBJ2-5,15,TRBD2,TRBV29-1,TGCAGCGTTGAAACACTAGCGGGGTTCCAAGAGACCCAGTACTTC,CSVETLAGFQETQYF
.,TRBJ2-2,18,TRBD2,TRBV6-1,TGTGCCAGCAGTGTCCAGACTAGCGGGACTACTCCCACCGGGGAGCTGTTTTTT,CASSVQTSGTTPTGELFF
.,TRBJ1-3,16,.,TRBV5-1,TGCGCCAGCAGCTTGGCCGTGGATTCGGGGGGAAACACCATATATTTT,CASSLAVDSGGNTIYF
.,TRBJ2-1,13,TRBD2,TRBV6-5,TGTGCCAGCAATCCTAGCGGCTACAATGAGCAGTTCTTC,CASNPSGYNEQFF
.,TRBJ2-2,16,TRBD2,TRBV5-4,TGTGCCAGCAGCCTTGGGACTAGCGGGAGGGCAAGGGAGCTGTTTTTT,CASSLGTSGRARELFF
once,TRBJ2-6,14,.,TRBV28,TGTGCCAGCAGTTCCCCTGCTGGGGCCAACGTCCTGACTTTC,CASSSPAGANVLTF
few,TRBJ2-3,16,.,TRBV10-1,TGCGCCAGCAGCGCAAATACAGGGTCCCGCACAGATACGCAGTATTTT,CASSANTGSRTDTQYF
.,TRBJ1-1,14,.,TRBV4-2,TGTGCCAGCAGCCAACAGAGGGGGAACACTGAAGCTTTCTTT,CASSQQRGNTEAFF
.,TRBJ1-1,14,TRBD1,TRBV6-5,TGTGCCAGCAGTTGGACAGGGCCGAACACTGAAGCTTTCTTT,CASSWTGPNTEAFF
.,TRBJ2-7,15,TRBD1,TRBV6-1,TGTGCCAGCAGTGAAGGGGACAGTAGAACCTACGAGCAGTACTTC,CASSEGDSRTYEQYF
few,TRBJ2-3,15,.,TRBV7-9,TGTGCCAGCAGCCAGGCGTGGGGGGCGACAGATACGCAGTATTTT,CASSQAWGATDTQYF
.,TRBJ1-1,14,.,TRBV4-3,TGCGCCAGCAGCCAAGATGGGGGAGACTTTGAAGCTTTCTTT,CASSQDGGDFEAFF
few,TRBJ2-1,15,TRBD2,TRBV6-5,TGTGCCAGCAGTTCCTCACCCTTCGTCAGGGAGGGGCAGTTCTTC,CASSSSPFVREGQFF
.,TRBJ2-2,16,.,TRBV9,TGTGCCAGCAGCCCCCTTAGCGGAGGGAACACCGGGGAGCTGTTTTTT,CASSPLSGGNTGELFF
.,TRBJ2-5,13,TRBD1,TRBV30,TGTGCCTACCTCAGGGGGCCCGGGGAGACCCAGTACTTC,CAYLRGPGETQYF
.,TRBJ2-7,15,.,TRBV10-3,TGTGCCATCAGTGAGTCAGCACAGGGCAACTACGAGCAGTACTTC,CAISESAQGNYEQYF
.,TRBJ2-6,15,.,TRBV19,TGTGCCAGTAGTACAGCTTACCCTGGGGCCAACGTCCTGACTTTC,CASSTAYPGANVLTF
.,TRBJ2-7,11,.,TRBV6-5,TGTGCCAGCAGTGACCGATACGAGCAGTACTTC,CASSDRYEQYF
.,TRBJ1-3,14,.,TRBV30,TGTGCCTGGAATACAGGATACTCTGGAAACACCATATATTTT,CAWNTGYSGNTIYF
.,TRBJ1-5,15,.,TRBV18,TGTGCCAGCTCACCACAGCCAGATAGCAATCAGCCCCAGCATTTT,CASSPQPDSNQPQHF
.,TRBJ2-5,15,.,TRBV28,TGTGCCAGCAGTTCGGGGGGGACAGTTGGAGAGACCCAGTACTTC,CASSSGGTVGETQYF
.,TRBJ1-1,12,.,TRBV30,TGTGCCTGGAGTCTGGGGCCCACTGAAGCTTTCTTT,CAWSLGPTEAFF
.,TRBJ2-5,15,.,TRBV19,TGTGCCAGTAGTATTTATCCAGGCCTCCAAGAGACCCAGTACTTC,CASSIYPGLQETQYF
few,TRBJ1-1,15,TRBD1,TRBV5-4,TGTGCCAGCAGCGAGAAACAGGGGGCGACCACTGAAGCTTTCTTT,CASSEKQGATTEAFF
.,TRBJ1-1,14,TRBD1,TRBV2,TGTGCCAGCAGTTGGGACAGGGGGCTGTCTGGAGCTTTCTTT,CASSWDRGLSGAFF
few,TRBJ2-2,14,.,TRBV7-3,TGTGCCAGCAGCCCCTGGACGAACACCGGGGAGCTGTTTTTT,CASSPWTNTGELFF
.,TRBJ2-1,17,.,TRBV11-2,TGTGCCAGCAGCTTATCGGGCGAATGGAGCTCCTACAATGAGCAGTTCTTC,CASSLSGEWSSYNEQFF
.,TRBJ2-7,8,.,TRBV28,TGTACCGGCCGCGAGCAGTACTTC,CTGREQYF